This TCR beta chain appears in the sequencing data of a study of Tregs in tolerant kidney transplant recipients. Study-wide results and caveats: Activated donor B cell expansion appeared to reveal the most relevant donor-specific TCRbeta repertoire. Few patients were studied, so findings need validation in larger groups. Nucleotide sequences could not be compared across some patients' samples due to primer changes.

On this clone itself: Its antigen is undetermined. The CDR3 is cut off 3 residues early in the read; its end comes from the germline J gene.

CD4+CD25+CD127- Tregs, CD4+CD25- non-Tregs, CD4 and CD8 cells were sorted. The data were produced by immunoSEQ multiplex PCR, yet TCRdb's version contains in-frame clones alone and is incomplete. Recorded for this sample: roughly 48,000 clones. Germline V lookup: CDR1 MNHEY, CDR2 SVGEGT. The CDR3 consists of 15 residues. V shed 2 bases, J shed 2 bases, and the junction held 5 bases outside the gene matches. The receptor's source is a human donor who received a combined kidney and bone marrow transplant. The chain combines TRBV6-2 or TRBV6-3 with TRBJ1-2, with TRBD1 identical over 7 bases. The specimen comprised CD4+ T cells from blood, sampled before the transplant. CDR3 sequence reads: CASSYDPDRNYGYTF. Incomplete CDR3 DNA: TGTGCCAGCAGTTACGACCCGGACAGGAACTATGGC.